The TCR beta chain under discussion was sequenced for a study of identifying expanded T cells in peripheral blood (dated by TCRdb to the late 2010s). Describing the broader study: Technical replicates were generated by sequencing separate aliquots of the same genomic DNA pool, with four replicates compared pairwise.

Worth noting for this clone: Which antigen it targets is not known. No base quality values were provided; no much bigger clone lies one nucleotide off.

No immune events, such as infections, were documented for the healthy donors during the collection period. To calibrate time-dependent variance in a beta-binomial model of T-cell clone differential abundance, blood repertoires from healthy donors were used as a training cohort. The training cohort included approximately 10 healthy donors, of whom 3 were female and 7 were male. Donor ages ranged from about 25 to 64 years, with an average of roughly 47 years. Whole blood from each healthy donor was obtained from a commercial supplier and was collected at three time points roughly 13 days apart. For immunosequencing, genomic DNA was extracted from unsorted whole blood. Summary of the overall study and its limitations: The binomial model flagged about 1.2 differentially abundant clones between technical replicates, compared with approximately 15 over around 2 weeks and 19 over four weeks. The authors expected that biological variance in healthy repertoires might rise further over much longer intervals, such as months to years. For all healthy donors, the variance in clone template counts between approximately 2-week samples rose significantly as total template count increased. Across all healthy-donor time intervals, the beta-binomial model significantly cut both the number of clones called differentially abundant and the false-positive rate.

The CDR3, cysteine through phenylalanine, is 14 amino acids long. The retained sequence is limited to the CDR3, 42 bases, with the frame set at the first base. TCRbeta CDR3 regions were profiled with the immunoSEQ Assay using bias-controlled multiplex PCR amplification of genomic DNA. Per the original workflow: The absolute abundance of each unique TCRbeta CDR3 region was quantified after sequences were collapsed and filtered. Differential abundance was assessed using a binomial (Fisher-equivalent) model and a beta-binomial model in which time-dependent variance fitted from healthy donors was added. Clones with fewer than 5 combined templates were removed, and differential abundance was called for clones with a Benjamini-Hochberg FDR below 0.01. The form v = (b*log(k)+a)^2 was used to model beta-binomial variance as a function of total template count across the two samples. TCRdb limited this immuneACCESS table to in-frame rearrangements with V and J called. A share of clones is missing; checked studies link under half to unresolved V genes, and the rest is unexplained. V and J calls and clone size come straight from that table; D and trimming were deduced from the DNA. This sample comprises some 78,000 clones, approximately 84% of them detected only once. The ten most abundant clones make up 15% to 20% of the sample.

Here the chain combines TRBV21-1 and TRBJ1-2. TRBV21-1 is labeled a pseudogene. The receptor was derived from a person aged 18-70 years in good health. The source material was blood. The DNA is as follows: TGTGCCAGCAGCAATTTCGAGGGTGGCTATGGCTACACCTTC. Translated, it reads CASSNFEGGYGYTF.